Presented here are 22 T cell receptor beta chains from one specimen sequenced in a study of blood T cells in healthy people across ages. PCR was performed a second time for about 7 to 12 cycles using a sample-barcoded 5' primer and a J-beta primer mix. TCRdb reprocessed the 5' RACE reads via MiXCR and lists one record per CDR3 protein. The sample contains about 400,000 distinct CDR3 sequences, more than 45% of which appear only once. What was sequenced was blood. Receptors originate from a man in his 60s in good health.

The chain combines TRBV20-1 with TRBJ2-7; weak D call: TRBD2 (5 bases). Trimming removed 6 bases from V and 2 bases from J, with 14 bases in between. This CDR3 spans 13 amino acids. Germline V gives CDR1 DFQATT, CDR2 SNEGSKA (reference sequence). The CDR3 spells CSAGGRTPYEQYF. Written as DNA, the CDR3 is TGCAGTGCGGGCGGGCGGACCCCCTACGAGCAGTACTTC.

There are many counts of this clonotype. The chain uses TRBV7-9 and TRBJ2-7; 10 positions agree with TRBD2. J lost 0 bases, V lost 2 bases, and 7 bases had no gene match. The V gene's germline CDR1 is SEHNR and CDR2 FQNEAQ (reference sequence). The CDR3 has 17 amino acids. CDR3 nucleotide sequence: TGTGCCAGCAGCTTATTTCAAGCGGGGGGGTCCTCCTACGAGCAGTACTTC. Its translation is CASSLFQAGGSSYEQYF.

The chain recombines TRBV3-1 with TRBJ1-2, with D perhaps matching TRBD1 (5 bases). This CDR3 comprises 14 residues. Germline V gives CDR1 LGHDT, CDR2 YNNKEL (reference sequence). V lost 0 bases and J lost 8, with 13 bases in between. In nucleotides, the CDR3 is TGTGCCAGCAGCCAAGAACGGGGGGGATCCGGCTACACCTTC. The encoded protein is CASSQERGGSGYTF.

The chain uses TRBV20-1 and TRBJ2-7; D is possibly TRBD1 (7 bases). Trimming took off 6 bases at V and 1 base at J, with 13 bases between the two ends. The CDR3 has 13 residues. The germline gives CDR1 DFQATT, CDR2 SNEGSKA (reference sequence). CDR3 sequence (DNA): TGCAGTGCCCAGGGGGGCAAGTCCTACGAGCAGTACTTC. Protein sequence: CSAQGGKSYEQYF.

The rearrangement uses TRBV7-9 and TRBJ2-3; D is perhaps TRBD1 (5 bases). The germline gives CDR1 SEHNR, CDR2 FQNEAQ (reference sequence). V lost 0 bases, J lost 2 bases, and 6 bases lay in between. The CDR3 is 14 residues long. For the CDR3, the DNA is TGTGCCAGCAGCTTAGCACAGGCCACAGATACGCAGTATTTT. Protein sequence: CASSLAQATDTQYF.

This clonotype was counted between two and nine times. The chain joins TRBV28 to TRBJ2-7; weak D call: TRBD2 (6 bases). Deletions cut 9 bases from V and 0 bases from J, with 15 bases between. This CDR3 is built from 14 residues. Germline CDR1 reads MDHEN; CDR2 reads SYDVKM. CDR3 residues: CASQNREPSYEQYF. CDR3 coding DNA: TGTGCCAGTCAGAATCGGGAGCCCTCCTACGAGCAGTACTTC.

This clonotype was found a few times. V and J are TRBV28 and TRBJ2-3; 7 bases are a match to TRBD1. In germline, CDR1 is MDHEN, CDR2 SYDVKM. J gave up 2 bases and V 6 bases, and 8 bases lay outside the gene matches. CDR3 length equals 15 residues. The CDR3: CASRKAGTVTDTQYF. The CDR3 DNA reads TGTGCCAGCAGGAAAGCAGGGACAGTCACAGATACGCAGTATTTT.

The genes are TRBV24-1 and TRBJ1-2, with D unresolved. Trimming took 4 bases from V and 4 from J, leaving 18 bases between them. The length of the CDR3 is 16 residues. The germline CDR1 and CDR2 sequences are KGHDR and SFDVKD. DNA for the CDR3: TGTGCCACCAGTGACTTACCGTCTGGGGATCCCTATGGCTACACCTTC. This encodes CATSDLPSGDPYGYTF.

This clonotype was recorded at least ten times. The rearrangement joins TRBV19 to TRBJ2-7; D perhaps matches TRBD2 (6 bases). V shed 6 bases and J shed 3 bases, with 18 bases lying between them. The CDR3 has 15 residues. Germline V lookup: CDR1 LNHDA, CDR2 SQIVND (reference sequence). CDR3 coding DNA: TGTGCCAGTAGAAAGGGCCAGGCTAGCGTCTACGAGCAGTACTTC. Translated: CASRKGQASVYEQYF.

Comment on this clonotype: A much larger clone is a single base away; this may be a read error. The chain employs TRBV20-1 and TRBJ2-7; tentative D call: TRBD2 (7 bases). The DNA end is more similar to TRBJ2-5, so the J call may be wrong. CDR1 and CDR2 from the germline V gene are DFQATT and SNEGSKA (reference sequence). The CDR3 consists of 13 residues. In DNA, the CDR3 is TGCAGGGCTAGAAGGGGGGGGGGAGAGACCCAGTACTTC. Translated: CRARRGGGETQYF.

In its sample, this clonotype was seen a few times. This rearrangement joins TRBV29-1 to TRBJ2-7, with D perhaps TRBD2 (6 bases). The V gene lost 3 bases and the J gene lost 6 bases, with 12 bases spanning the gap. Looked up from germline, CDR1 is SQVTM and CDR2 is ANQGSEA. The CDR3 has 12 amino acids. The CDR3 loop is CSVEEGLSEQYF. CDR3 nucleotides: TGCAGCGTTGAGGAGGGCCTCTCCGAGCAGTACTTC.

This sequence joins TRBV5-1 and TRBJ2-7, with D possibly matching TRBD1 (6 bases). The CDR3 spans 15 residues. Germline values: CDR1 SGHRS, CDR2 YFSETQ. V was clipped by 4 bases and J by 0 bases, with 14 bases between them. CDR3 region: CASSPEGDHSYEQYF. Here the CDR3 DNA reads TGCGCCAGCAGCCCTGAGGGGGACCACTCCTACGAGCAGTACTTC. Full variable domain (rest looked up from reference TRBV5-1 and TRBJ2-7): KAGVTQTPRYLIKTRGQQVTLSCSPISGHRSVSWYQQTPGQGLQFLFEYFSETQRNKGNFPGRFSGRQFSNSRSEMNVSTLELGDSALYLCASSPEGDHSYEQYFGPGTRLTVT.

Here the CDR3 DNA reads TGCAGCGTGGCCTTGGGGGCAGCGGGCTATGGCTACACCTTC. It encodes CSVALGAAGYGYTF. This rearrangement joins TRBV29-1 to TRBJ1-2, with D possibly TRBD1 on 6 matching bases. The CDR3 is 14 residues long. Germline V gives CDR1 SQVTM, CDR2 ANQGSEA. Trimming left V 6 bases short and J 4 bases short, with 18 bases between.

This clonotype has more than one count but fewer than ten. The gene calls are TRBV18 and TRBJ2-7; perhaps TRBD2 as D (6 bases). CDR1 and CDR2 (germline): KGHSH, LQKENI. CDR3 length: 14 amino acids. The ends were cut back, 3 bases at V and 4 bases at J, with 13 bases in the middle. CDR3: CASSPGGTSYEQYF. For the CDR3, the DNA is TGTGCCAGCTCACCGGGAGGCACTTCGTACGAGCAGTACTTC.

V is TRBV10-3 and J is TRBJ1-2; D gene uncertain. Germline CDR1 and CDR2: ENHRY and SYGVKD. CDR3 length: 14 residues. V was cut by 0 bases and J by 4 bases, with 9 bases left in between. In DNA, the CDR3 is TGTGCCATCAGTGAGTCTTCCGGCTTCTATGGCTACACCTTC. This encodes CAISESSGFYGYTF.

The V call is TRBV29-1, the J call TRBJ2-7; perhaps TRBD1 as D (5 bases). The CDR3 is made up of 12 amino acids. Germline CDR1 SQVTM, CDR2 ANQGSEA. Trimming removed 3 bases from V and 3 bases from J, with 9 bases in between. The CDR3 region is CSVEDTLYEQYF. CDR3 bases: TGCAGCGTTGAGGACACGCTCTACGAGCAGTACTTC.

Concerning this clonotype itself: This may be a read error: a much more frequent sequence differs by one nucleotide. The chain is built from TRBV29-1 and TRBJ2-5; 7 nucleotides agree with TRBD1. Germline values: CDR1 SQVTM, CDR2 ANQGSEA. The trim removed 4 bases at V and 13 bases at J, leaving 0 bases unmatched. This CDR3 comprises 8 residues. CDR3 residues: CSVGQGYF. The CDR3 DNA reads as TGCAGCGTTGGACAGGGGTACTTC.

This chain joins TRBV7-8 and TRBJ1-2, with 9 bases lining up with TRBD1. The CDR3 runs 13 residues. Germline lookup yields CDR1 SGHVS and CDR2 FQNEAQ. V was clipped by 5 bases and J by 5 bases; unmatched bases: 3. CDR3: CASSTGQGYGYTF. In DNA, the CDR3 is TGTGCCAGCAGCACAGGACAGGGGTATGGCTACACCTTC. Using reference TRBV7-8 and TRBJ1-2 for the parts outside the CDR3, the full variable domain is GAGVSQSPRYKVAKRGQDVALRCDPISGHVSLFWYQQALGQGPEFLTYFQNEAQLDKSGLPSDRFFAERPEGSVSTLKIQRTQQEDSAVYLCASSTGQGYGYTFGSGTRLTVV.

About this clonotype itself: This may stem from a read error, because a much larger clone lies one nucleotide away. The gene calls are TRBV20-1 and TRBJ2-3, with a weak D call TRBD2 (5 bases). Germline V gives CDR1 DFQATT, CDR2 SNEGSKA (reference sequence). CDR3 length equals 16 residues. V was trimmed by 2 bases and J by 0 bases, leaving 15 bases between them. Written as DNA, the CDR3 is TGCAGTGCTAGATCCCTCCGGGATCCAAGCACAGATACGCAGTATTTT. Translating gives CSARSLRDPSTDTQYF.

J is TRBJ1-6 and V is TRBV9, with D hard to call. This CDR3 is 13 amino acids long. V was cut by 0 bases and J by 8 bases, with 6 bases left in between. CDR1 is SGDLS and CDR2 is YYNGEE in the germline V gene. CDR3 nucleotides: TGTGCCAGCAGCGTAGGGCTTTATTCACCCCTCCACTTT. As protein: CASSVGLYSPLHF.

This clonotype has just a few counts. The chain has TRBV4-2 and TRBJ2-7; the match to TRBD2 covers 9 bases. This CDR3 comprises 15 residues. Per germline, CDR1 LGHNA and CDR2 YNFKEQ. With V trimmed by 2 bases and J by 0 bases, 2 bases remained unmatched. The CDR3 DNA reads TGTGCCAGCAGCCAAATTAGCGGGGGCTCCTACGAGCAGTACTTC. Its protein is CASSQISGGSYEQYF.

The V and J genes are TRBV14 and TRBJ1-1, with unresolved D. This CDR3 is built from 15 residues. Per germline, CDR1 SGHDN and CDR2 FVKESK. The V and J ends lost 2 bases and 1 base respectively, with 11 bases between them. The CDR3 DNA follows: TGTGCCAGCAGCCAAAGGACGGGCCCGAACACTGAAGCTTTCTTT. This translates into CASSQRTGPNTEAFF.